This TCR beta chain was identified during a study of T cell repertoires in aging, cancer and after chemotherapy. Turning to the study itself: Glioblastoma patients receiving temozolomide-based therapy gave paired samples before and after chemotherapy.

Rearranged V-D-J TRB sequences were amplified with a mixed TRB-A/B primer pool. TCRdb independently ran MiXCR on the multiplex PCR reads; one entry per CDR3 protein. The sample carries around 3,000 distinct CDR3 sequences, roughly a fifth recorded once. Study-wide results and limits: Compared with age-matched healthy donors, untreated hematological or solid cancer patients showed higher blood TCR clonality. Median generation probability rose over the chemotherapy interval in each cancer cohort, suggesting rebound thymic output. Loss of evenness, beyond lost richness, contributed to age-related TCR diversity decline in cancer patients.

By share, this clonotype counts as large (0.1 to 1%). What it binds is not known. The V gene's germline CDR1 is SGHVS and CDR2 FNYEAQ. With 0 bases removed from V and 14 bases from J, the gap between germline ends came to 19 bases. The CDR3 spans 14 residues. Amplification of TCR beta used genomic DNA extracted from peripheral blood. The sample comprised blood. This chain uses TRBV7-6 with TRBJ1-2, with D tentatively TRBD1 (5 bases). The receptor's source is a human donor with a solid tumor. CDR3 DNA sequence: TGTGCCAGCAGCTTAGCAGTTGAGGGGATGGGTTATACCTTC. It translates to CASSLAVEGMGYTF.